The source of this T cell receptor (beta chain) is a study of blood T cell repertoires in COVID-19. Turning to the study itself: T cells, B-cell-depleted T cells, or PBMCs provided the cDNA or gDNA that served as material.

The method was immunoSEQ multiplex PCR; TCRdb's version includes in-frame clones alone and lacks a portion of them. The sample holds 190,000 or so clones, 70% to 85% seen once. The junction had 2 bases not matched to a gene; V was cut back by 0 bases and J by 1 base. Germline CDR1 SGHNT, CDR2 YYREEE (reference sequence). This CDR3 has 17 residues. This chain connects TRBV5-4 to TRBJ1-3, with 12 bases lining up with TRBD1. Sequencing used peripheral blood. This receptor was obtained from a human donor with acute or convalescent COVID-19. The donor label of this sample is uncertain. The CDR3, as DNA: TGTGCCAGCAGCTTGGGGGGACAGGGGGCTTCTGGAAACACCATATATTTT. It specifies CASSLGGQGASGNTIYF.